The sequence of this T cell receptor beta chain was determined in a study of T cells in Graves' hyperthyroidism and ophthalmopathy. This clonotype was picked up a small number of times. The V gene's germline CDR1 is SNHLY and CDR2 FYNNEI. The CDR3 totals 15 residues. Trimming stripped 2 bases from V and 0 bases from J, with 10 bases between. TCR beta CDR3 regions were amplified from RNA transcripts. In the first-round RT-PCR of the TCR CDR3, the HTBI primer set was used. Each CDR3 protein gets one entry after TCRdb re-called the multiplex PCR reads with MiXCR. The table shows about 840,000 distinct CDR3 sequences, with over 35% occurring only once.

The sequence derives from a man between 18 and 29 years old with Graves' hyperthyroidism. The V call is TRBV2, the J call TRBJ1-1, with D possibly matching TRBD1 (5 bases). Specimen: blood. This CDR3 reads CASSEPGRLNTEAFF. The CDR3 DNA follows: TGTGCCAGCAGTGAACCGGGACGTCTGAACACTGAAGCTTTCTTT. Full variable domain (remainder filled in from reference TRBV2 and TRBJ1-1): EPEVTQTPSHQVTQMGQEVILRCVPISNHLYFYWYRQILGQKVEFLVSFYNNEISEKSEIFDDQFSVERPDGSNFTLKIRSTKLEDSAMYFCASSEPGRLNTEAFFGQGTRLTVV.